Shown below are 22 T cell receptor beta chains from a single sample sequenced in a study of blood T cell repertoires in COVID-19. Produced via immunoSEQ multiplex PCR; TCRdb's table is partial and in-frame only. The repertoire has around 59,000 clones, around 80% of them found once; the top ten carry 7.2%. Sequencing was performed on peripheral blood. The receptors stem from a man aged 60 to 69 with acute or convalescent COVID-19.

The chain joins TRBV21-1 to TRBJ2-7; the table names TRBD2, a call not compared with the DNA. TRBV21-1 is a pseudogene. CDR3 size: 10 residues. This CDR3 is CASSAIEQYF. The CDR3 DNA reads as TGTGCCAGCAGCGCTATCGAGCAGTACTTC.

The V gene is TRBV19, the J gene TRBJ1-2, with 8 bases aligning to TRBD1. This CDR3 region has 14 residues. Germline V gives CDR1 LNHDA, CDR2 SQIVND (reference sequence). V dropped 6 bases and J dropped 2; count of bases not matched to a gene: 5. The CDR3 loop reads CASRAGGANYGYTF. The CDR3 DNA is TGTGCCAGTAGAGCAGGGGGCGCGAACTATGGCTACACCTTC.

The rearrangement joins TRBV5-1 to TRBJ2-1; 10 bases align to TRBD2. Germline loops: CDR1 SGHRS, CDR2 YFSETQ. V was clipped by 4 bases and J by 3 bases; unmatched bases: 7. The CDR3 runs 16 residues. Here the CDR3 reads CASSTASGGIYNEQFF. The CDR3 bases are TGCGCCAGCAGCACAGCTAGCGGGGGTATCTACAATGAGCAGTTCTTC.

CDR3 coding DNA: TGTGCCAGTAGTGACTTCGCTAGCAATCAGCCCCAGCATTTT. This encodes CASSDFASNQPQHF. This chain joins TRBV19 and TRBJ1-5; D is undetermined. The CDR3 runs 14 residues. Deletions cut 5 bases from V and 0 bases from J, with 8 bases between. The V gene's germline CDR1 is LNHDA and CDR2 SQIVND (reference sequence).

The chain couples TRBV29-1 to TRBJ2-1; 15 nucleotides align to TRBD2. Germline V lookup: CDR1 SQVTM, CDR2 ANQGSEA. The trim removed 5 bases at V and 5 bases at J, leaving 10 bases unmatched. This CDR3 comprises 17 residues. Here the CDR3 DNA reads TGCAGCGTTCTGGGACTAGCGGGGGGCACCAACAACAATGAGCAGTTCTTC. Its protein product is CSVLGLAGGTNNNEQFF.

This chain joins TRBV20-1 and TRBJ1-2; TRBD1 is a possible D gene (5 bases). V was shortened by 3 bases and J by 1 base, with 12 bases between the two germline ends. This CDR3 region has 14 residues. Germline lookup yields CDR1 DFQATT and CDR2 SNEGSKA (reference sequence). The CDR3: CSASRSQGNYGYTF. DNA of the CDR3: TGCAGTGCTAGTCGCAGCCAGGGTAACTATGGCTACACCTTC.

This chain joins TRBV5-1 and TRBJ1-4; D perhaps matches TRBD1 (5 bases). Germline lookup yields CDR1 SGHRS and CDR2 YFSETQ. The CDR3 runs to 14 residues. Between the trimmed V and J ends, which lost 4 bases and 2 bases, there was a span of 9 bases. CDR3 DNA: TGCGCCAGCAGCCCGGGGGGGACTAATGAAAAACTGTTTTTT. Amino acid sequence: CASSPGGTNEKLFF. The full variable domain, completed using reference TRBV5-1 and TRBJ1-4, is KAGVTQTPRYLIKTRGQQVTLSCSPISGHRSVSWYQQTPGQGLQFLFEYFSETQRNKGNFPGRFSGRQFSNSRSEMNVSTLELGDSALYLCASSPGGTNEKLFFGSGTQLSVL.

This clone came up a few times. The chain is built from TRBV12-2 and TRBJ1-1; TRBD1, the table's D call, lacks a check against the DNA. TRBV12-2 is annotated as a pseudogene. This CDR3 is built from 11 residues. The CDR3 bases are TGTGCAAGTCGCTCAGGGTTGGGGGCTTTCTTT. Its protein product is CASRSGLGAFF.

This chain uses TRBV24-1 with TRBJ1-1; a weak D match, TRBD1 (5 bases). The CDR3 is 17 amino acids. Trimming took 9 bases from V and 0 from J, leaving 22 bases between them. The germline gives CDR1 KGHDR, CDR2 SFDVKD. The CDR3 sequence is CATWGVVGGPLNTEAFF. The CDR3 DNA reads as TGTGCCACCTGGGGGGTCGTAGGCGGACCCCTGAACACTGAAGCTTTCTTT.

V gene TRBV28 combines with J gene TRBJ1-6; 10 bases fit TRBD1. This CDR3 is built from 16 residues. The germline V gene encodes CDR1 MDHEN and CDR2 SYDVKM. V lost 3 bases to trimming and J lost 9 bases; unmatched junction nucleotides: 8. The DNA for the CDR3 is TGTGCCAGCAGTTTTCAGGAGGGACAGGGGTCTTCACCCCTCCACTTT. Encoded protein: CASSFQEGQGSSPLHF.

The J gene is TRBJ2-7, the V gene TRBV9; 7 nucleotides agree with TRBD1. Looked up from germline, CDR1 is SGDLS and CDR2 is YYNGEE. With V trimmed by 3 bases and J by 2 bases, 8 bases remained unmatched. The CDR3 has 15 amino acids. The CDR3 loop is CASSAGDSVAYEQYF. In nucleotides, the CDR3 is TGTGCCAGCAGCGCAGGGGACAGCGTCGCCTACGAGCAGTACTTC.

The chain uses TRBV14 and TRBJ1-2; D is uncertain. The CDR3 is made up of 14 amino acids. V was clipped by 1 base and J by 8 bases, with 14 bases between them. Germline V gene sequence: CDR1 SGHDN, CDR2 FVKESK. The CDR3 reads CASSQGTLRGGYTF. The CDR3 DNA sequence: TGTGCCAGCAGCCAAGGGACCCTACGGGGAGGCTACACCTTC.

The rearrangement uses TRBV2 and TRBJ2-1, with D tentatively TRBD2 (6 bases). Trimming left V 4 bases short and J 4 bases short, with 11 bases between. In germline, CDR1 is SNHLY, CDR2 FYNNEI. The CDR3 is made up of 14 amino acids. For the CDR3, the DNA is TGTGCCAGCAGTGGACTCGGGGGTTACAATGAGCAGTTCTTC. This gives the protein CASSGLGGYNEQFF.

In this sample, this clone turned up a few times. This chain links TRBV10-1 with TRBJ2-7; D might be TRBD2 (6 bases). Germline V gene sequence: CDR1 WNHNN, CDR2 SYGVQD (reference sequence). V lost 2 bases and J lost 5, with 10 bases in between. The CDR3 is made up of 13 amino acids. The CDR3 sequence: CASSETGVDEQYF. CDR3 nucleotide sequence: TGCGCCAGCAGTGAGACGGGAGTTGACGAGCAGTACTTC.

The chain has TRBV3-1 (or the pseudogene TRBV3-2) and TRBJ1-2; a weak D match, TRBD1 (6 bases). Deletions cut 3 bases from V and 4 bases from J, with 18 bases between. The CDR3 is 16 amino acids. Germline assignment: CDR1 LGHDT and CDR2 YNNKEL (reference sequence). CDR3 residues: CASSHFSGQNRYGYTF. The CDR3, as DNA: TGTGCCAGCAGCCATTTTTCCGGACAGAACCGCTATGGCTACACCTTC.

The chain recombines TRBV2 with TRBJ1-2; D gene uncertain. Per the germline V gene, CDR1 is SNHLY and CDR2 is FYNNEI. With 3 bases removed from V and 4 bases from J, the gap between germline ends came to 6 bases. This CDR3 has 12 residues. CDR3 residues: CASSDQFYGYTF. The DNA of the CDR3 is TGTGCCAGCAGTGACCAATTCTATGGCTACACCTTC.

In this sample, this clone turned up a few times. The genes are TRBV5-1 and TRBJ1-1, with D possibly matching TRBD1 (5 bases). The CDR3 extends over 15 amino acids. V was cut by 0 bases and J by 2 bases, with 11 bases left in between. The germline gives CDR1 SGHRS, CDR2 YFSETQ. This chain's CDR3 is CASSLARGGNTEAFF. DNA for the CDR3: TGCGCCAGCAGCTTGGCCCGGGGGGGAAACACTGAAGCTTTCTTT.

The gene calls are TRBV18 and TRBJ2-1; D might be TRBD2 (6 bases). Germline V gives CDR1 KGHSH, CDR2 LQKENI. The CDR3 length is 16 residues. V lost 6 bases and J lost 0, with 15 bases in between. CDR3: CASSALARSSYNEQFF. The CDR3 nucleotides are TGTGCCAGCTCGGCGCTAGCGAGAAGCTCCTACAATGAGCAGTTCTTC.

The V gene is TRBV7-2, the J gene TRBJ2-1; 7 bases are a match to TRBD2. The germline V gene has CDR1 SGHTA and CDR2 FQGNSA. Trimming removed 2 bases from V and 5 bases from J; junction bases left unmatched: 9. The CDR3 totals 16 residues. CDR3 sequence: CASSLNNGAGHNEQFF. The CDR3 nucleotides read TGTGCCAGCAGCTTAAACAACGGAGCGGGACACAATGAGCAGTTCTTC.

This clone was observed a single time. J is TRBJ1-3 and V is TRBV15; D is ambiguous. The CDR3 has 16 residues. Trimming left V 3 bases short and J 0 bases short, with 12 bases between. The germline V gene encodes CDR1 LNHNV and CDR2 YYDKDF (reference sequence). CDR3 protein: CATSRKRFDSGNTIYF. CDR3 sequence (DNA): TGTGCCACCAGCAGGAAGAGATTTGACTCTGGAAACACCATATATTTT.

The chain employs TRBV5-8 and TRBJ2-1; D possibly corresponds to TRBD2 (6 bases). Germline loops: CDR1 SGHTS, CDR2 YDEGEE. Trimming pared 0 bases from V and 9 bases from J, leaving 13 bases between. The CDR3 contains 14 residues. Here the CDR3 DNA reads TGTGCCAGCAGCTTGGCCGGAGGGGTGGGTGAGCAGTTCTTC. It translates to CASSLAGGVGEQFF.

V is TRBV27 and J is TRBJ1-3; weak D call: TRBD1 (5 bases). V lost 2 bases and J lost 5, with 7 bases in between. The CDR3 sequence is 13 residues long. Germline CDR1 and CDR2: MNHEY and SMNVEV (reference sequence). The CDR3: CASSLRGRNTIYF. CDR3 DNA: TGTGCCAGCAGTTTAAGGGGCCGAAACACCATATATTTT.